This TCR beta chain was captured in a study of cytomegalovirus exposure and HLA in healthy donors. The V gene end was trimmed by 6 bases and the J gene end by 4 bases; junction bases not matched to a gene: 6. The CDR3 has 14 residues. CDR1 and CDR2 from the germline V gene are MRHNA and SNTAGT. PCR used 60 Vbeta primers and 13 Jbeta primers. TCRdb's table, derived via immunoSEQ multiplex PCR, lists solely in-frame clones and lacks some. The profile shows around 140,000 clones, about four fifths of them singletons. The specimen was PBMCs. The TCR was taken from a male donor in good health and CMV-seronegative. The chain uses TRBV6-4 and TRBJ2-3, with TRBD2 matching 8 bases. CDR3 in DNA: TGTGCCAGCAGCCCCGCGCGGGGGGCAGATACGCAGTATTTT. Translation: CASSPARGADTQYF.